The rows below give T cell receptor beta chains drawn from one sample of a study of blood T cell repertoires in COVID-19. Some clones are missing from TCRdb's copy, which holds only in-frame ones; the method was immunoSEQ multiplex PCR. This table has some 120,000 clones, more than 80% appearing once. Sequencing used peripheral blood. These receptors all come from an older woman with acute or convalescent COVID-19. CDR3s include the opening cysteine and the closing phenylalanine or tryptophan. A D gene is named only where the DNA matches it firmly. Clone size appears in some rows only: once, few, many, or a class for an expanded clone.

D	V	J	size	CDR3	DNA
NA	TRBV5-1	TRBJ1-3	NA	CASSLEGRASDTIYF	TGCGCCAGCAGCTTGGAAGGCAGGGCCTCGGACACCATATATTTT
TRBD1	TRBV24-1	TRBJ1-1	once	CATSDRDRDTEAFF	TGTGCCACCAGTGACAGAGACAGGGACACTGAAGCTTTCTTT
NA	TRBV5-1	TRBJ1-1	NA	CASSLGPLGAIGNTEAFF	TGCGCCAGCAGCTTGGGGCCCCTGGGGGCTATCGGGAACACTGAAGCTTTCTTT
NA	TRBV3-1/TRBV3-2	TRBJ2-5	NA	CASSIGGGETQYF	TGTGCCAGCAGCATAGGGGGGGGAGAGACCCAGTACTTC
NA	TRBV11-2	TRBJ1-5	NA	CASSLGSSGGIMTQHF	TGTGCCAGCAGCTTAGGAAGCTCGGGGGGGATTATGACCCAGCATTTT
NA	TRBV6-5	TRBJ1-6	few	CASSPKGQAIYLLHF	TGTGCCAGCAGTCCCAAGGGGCAGGCGATTTATCTCCTCCACTTT
NA	TRBV29-1	TRBJ1-5	NA	CRPEKYGQPQHF	TGCAGGCCGGAGAAGTACGGGCAGCCCCAGCATTTT
TRBD1	TRBV11-3	TRBJ2-3	once	CASSSRDRDGDTQYF	TGTGCCAGCAGCTCCCGGGACAGGGATGGAGATACGCAGTATTTT
NA	TRBV12-2	TRBJ2-4	NA	CASRFSGEGNIQYF	TGTGCAAGTCGATTTAGCGGGGAGGGAAACATTCAGTACTTC
TRBD1	TRBV18	TRBJ1-4	NA	CASGGQGPTNEKLFF	TGTGCCAGCGGGGGACAGGGACCAACTAATGAAAAACTGTTTTTT
TRBD1	TRBV6-6	TRBJ1-5	NA	CASSLRDSAFYSNQPQHF	TGTGCCAGCAGTCTCCGGGACAGCGCATTCTATAGCAATCAGCCCCAGCATTTT
TRBD2	TRBV9	TRBJ2-2	NA	CASQAPGGRFPGELFF	TGTGCCAGCCAAGCGCCGGGGGGGCGCTTCCCCGGGGAGCTGTTTTTT
NA	TRBV19	TRBJ1-5	NA	CASLGGGNQPQHF	TGTGCCAGCCTCGGCGGGGGCAATCAGCCCCAGCATTTT
NA	TRBV4-1	TRBJ1-2	once	CASSQGAASPGYYGYTF	TGCGCCAGCAGCCAAGGGGCCGCTTCCCCGGGGTACTATGGCTACACCTTC
TRBD2	TRBV10-3	TRBJ2-7	NA	CATVDGLATLYEQYF	TGTGCCACGGTCGATGGACTAGCGACCCTATACGAGCAGTACTTC
NA	TRBV19	TRBJ1-2	NA	CASSMSGDGYTF	TGTGCCAGTAGTATGTCGGGGGACGGCTACACCTTC
NA	TRBV6-1	TRBJ1-2	NA	CASSEAGGAAGGYTF	TGTGCCAGCAGTGAAGCAGGAGGGGCAGCGGGCGGCTACACCTTC
NA	TRBV5-1	TRBJ1-1	NA	CASSFGLNTEAFF	TGCGCCAGCAGCTTTGGCTTGAACACTGAAGCTTTCTTT
TRBD2	TRBV4-2	TRBJ2-7	NA	CASSQEGLASYEQYF	TGTGCCAGCAGCCAAGAGGGACTAGCGTCCTACGAGCAGTACTTC
NA	TRBV30	TRBJ1-4	few	CAWRFGNEKLFF	TGTGCCTGGAGATTCGGGAATGAAAAACTGTTTTTT
NA	TRBV4-1	TRBJ1-6	NA	CASSQEIGRSPSNSPLHF	TGCGCCAGCAGCCAAGAAATCGGGAGGAGCCCGTCTAATTCACCCCTCCACTTT
TRBD1	TRBV5-1	TRBJ1-3	NA	CASSLQGASGNTIYF	TGCGCCAGCAGCTTGCAGGGGGCCTCTGGAAACACCATATATTTT
NA	TRBV5-1	TRBJ2-2	NA	CASSLEQTTNTGELFF	TGCGCCAGCAGCTTGGAACAGACTACTAACACCGGGGAGCTGTTTTTT
TRBD2	TRBV11-2	TRBJ2-1	once	CASSLGETSGGYEQFF	TGTGCCAGCAGCTTAGGAGAGACTAGCGGGGGGTATGAGCAGTTCTTC
NA	TRBV28	TRBJ1-2	NA	CASMSGGQDGYTF	TGTGCCAGCATGAGTGGGGGCCAGGATGGCTACACCTTC
NA	TRBV3-1/TRBV3-2	TRBJ1-4	once	CASSPGWKGTEKLFF	TGTGCCAGCAGCCCGGGGTGGAAGGGAACAGAAAAACTGTTTTTT
NA	TRBV3-1/TRBV3-2	TRBJ1-4	NA	CASSHTARAFYATNEKLFF	TGTGCCAGCAGCCATACGGCGCGGGCCTTTTATGCAACTAATGAAAAACTGTTTTTT
NA	TRBV7-2	TRBJ1-6	NA	CASSLVGGYNSPLHF	TGTGCCAGCAGCTTAGTCGGAGGGTATAATTCACCCCTCCACTTT
NA	TRBV5-1	TRBJ2-1	NA	CASSLAPGADEQFF	TGCGCCAGCAGCTTGGCCCCAGGGGCGGATGAGCAGTTCTTC
NA	TRBV10-2	TRBJ2-5	NA	CASSFPAGKETQYF	TGCGCCAGCAGCTTCCCGGCAGGGAAAGAGACCCAGTACTTC
TRBD1	TRBV27	TRBJ1-1	NA	CASSLYRGRSTEAFF	TGTGCCAGCAGTTTATACAGGGGGCGCAGCACTGAAGCTTTCTTT
NA	TRBV5-1	TRBJ2-5	NA	CASSLGQGIPETQYF	TGCGCCAGCAGCTTGGGGCAGGGAATCCCAGAGACCCAGTACTTC
TRBD1	TRBV5-1	TRBJ1-1	once	CASSLGTGGNTEAFF	TGCGCCAGCAGCTTGGGGACAGGGGGGAACACTGAAGCTTTCTTT
NA	TRBV19	TRBJ1-3	NA	CASSITGLQVEPGNTIYF	TGTGCCAGTAGTATTACGGGACTCCAGGTGGAGCCTGGAAACACCATATATTTT
NA	TRBV5-1	TRBJ1-2	NA	CASSDGFRDGYGYTF	TGCGCCAGCAGCGATGGGTTCAGGGATGGCTATGGCTACACCTTC
TRBD2	TRBV9	TRBJ2-1	once	CASSAGGTLNEQFF	TGTGCCAGCAGCGCGGGGGGGACTCTGAATGAGCAGTTCTTC
NA	TRBV4-2	TRBJ2-2	NA	CASSQVPGLNTGELFF	TGTGCCAGCAGCCAAGTCCCGGGTCTGAACACCGGGGAGCTGTTTTTT
NA	TRBV19	TRBJ1-2	NA	CASSPSGVQANYGYTF	TGTGCCAGTAGCCCGTCGGGGGTTCAAGCTAACTATGGCTACACCTTC
NA	TRBV19	TRBJ2-5	NA	CASSTRQGIGGTQYF	TGTGCCAGTAGTACTCGGCAGGGGATAGGGGGGACCCAGTACTTC
NA	TRBV18	TRBJ1-3	NA	CASSPSGGVDSGNTIYF	TGTGCCAGCTCACCTTCAGGAGGAGTCGATTCTGGAAACACCATATATTTT
TRBD1	TRBV11-2	TRBJ1-4	NA	CASSPTVGQGWGLREKLFF	TGTGCCAGCAGCCCAACAGTGGGACAGGGTTGGGGGCTTAGGGAAAAACTGTTTTTT
NA	TRBV24-1	TRBJ2-1	NA	CATSDDSGKGYNEQFF	TGTGCCACCAGTGATGATTCAGGGAAGGGGTACAATGAGCAGTTCTTC
NA	TRBV12-5	TRBJ2-3	NA	CASGAVRGDTQYF	TGTGCTAGTGGTGCTGTACGAGGGGATACGCAGTATTTT
TRBD1	TRBV3-1/TRBV3-2	TRBJ1-2	NA	CASSQEGQVHYGYTF	TGTGCCAGCAGCCAAGAGGGACAGGTCCACTATGGCTACACCTTC
NA	TRBV19	TRBJ1-2	NA	CASSIEVKHGYTF	TGTGCCAGTAGTATTGAAGTCAAGCATGGCTACACCTTC